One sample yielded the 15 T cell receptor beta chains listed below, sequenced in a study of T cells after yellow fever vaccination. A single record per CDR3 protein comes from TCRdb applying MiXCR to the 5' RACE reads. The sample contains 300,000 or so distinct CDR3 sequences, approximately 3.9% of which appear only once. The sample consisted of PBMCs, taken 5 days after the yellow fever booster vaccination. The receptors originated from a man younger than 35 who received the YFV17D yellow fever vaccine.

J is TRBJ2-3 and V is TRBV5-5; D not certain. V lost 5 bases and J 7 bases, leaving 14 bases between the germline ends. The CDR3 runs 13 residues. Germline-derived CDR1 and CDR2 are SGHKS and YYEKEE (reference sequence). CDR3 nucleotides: TGTGCCAGCAGTTCCGGAGTAGAGTATACGCAGTATTTT. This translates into CASSSGVEYTQYF. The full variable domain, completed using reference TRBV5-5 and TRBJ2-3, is DAGVTQSPTHLIKTRGQQVTLRCSPISGHKSVSWYQQVLGQGPQFIFQYYEKEERGRGNFPDRFSARQFPNYSSELNVNALLLGDSALYLCASSSGVEYTQYFGPGTRLTVL.

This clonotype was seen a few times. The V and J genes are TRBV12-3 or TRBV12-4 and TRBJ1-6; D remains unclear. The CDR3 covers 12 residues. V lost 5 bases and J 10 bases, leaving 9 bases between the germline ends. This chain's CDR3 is CASSARESPLHF. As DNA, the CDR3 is TGTGCCAGCAGTGCCCGAGAGTCACCCCTCCACTTT.

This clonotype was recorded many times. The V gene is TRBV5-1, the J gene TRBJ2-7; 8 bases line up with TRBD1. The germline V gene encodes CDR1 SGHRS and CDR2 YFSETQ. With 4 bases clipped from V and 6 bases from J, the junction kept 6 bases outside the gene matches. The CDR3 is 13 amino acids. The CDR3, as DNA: TGCGCCAGCAGCCGCCCGGGACAGGTCGAGCAGTACTTC. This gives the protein CASSRPGQVEQYF.

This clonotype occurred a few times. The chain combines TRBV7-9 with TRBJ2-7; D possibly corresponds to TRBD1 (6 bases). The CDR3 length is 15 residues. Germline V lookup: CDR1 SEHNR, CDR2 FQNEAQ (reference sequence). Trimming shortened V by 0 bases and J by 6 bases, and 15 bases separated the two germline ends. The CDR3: CASSLASVGTTEQYF. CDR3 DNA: TGTGCCAGCAGCTTAGCTAGTGTAGGGACAACCGAGCAGTACTTC.

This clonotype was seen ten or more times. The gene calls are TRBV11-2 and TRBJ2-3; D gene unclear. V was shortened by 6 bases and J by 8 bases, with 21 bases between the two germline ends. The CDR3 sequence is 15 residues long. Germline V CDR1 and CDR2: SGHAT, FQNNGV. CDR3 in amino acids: CASSLDRVSPGTQYF. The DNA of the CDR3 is TGTGCCAGCAGTCTAGATAGGGTCTCGCCGGGTACGCAGTATTTT.

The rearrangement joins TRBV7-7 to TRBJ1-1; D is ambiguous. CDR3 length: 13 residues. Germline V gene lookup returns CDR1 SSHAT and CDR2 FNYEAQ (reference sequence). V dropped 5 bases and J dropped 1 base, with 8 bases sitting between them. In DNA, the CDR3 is TGTGCCAGCAGCACCGACCCGAACACTGAAGCTTTCTTT. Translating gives CASSTDPNTEAFF.

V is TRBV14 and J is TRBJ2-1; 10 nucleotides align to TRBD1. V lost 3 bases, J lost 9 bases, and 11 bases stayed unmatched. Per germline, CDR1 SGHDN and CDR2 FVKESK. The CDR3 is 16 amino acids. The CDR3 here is CASSHNRDRGSVEQFF. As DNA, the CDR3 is TGTGCCAGCAGCCATAACCGGGACAGGGGTTCGGTTGAGCAGTTCTTC. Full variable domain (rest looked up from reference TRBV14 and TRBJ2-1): EAGVTQFPSHSVIEKGQTVTLRCDPISGHDNLYWYRRVMGKEIKFLLHFVKESKQDESGMPNNRFLAERTGGTYSTLKVQPAELEDSGVYFCASSHNRDRGSVEQFFGPGTRLTVL.

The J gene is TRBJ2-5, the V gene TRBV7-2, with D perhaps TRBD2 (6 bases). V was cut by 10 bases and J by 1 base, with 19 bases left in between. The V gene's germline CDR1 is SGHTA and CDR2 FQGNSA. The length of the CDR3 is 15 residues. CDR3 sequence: CATLKIAALQETQYF. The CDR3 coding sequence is TGTGCCACACTTAAGATAGCGGCGCTCCAAGAGACCCAGTACTTC.

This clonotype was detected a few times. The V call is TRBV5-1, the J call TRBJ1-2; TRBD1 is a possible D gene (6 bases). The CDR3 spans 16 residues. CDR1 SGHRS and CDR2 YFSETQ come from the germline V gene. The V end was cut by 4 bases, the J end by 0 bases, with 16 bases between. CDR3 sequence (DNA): TGCGCCAGCAGCCCGGGGCTTGACAGGCCTAACTATGGCTACACCTTC. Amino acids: CASSPGLDRPNYGYTF. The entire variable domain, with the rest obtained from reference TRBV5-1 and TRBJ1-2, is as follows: KAGVTQTPRYLIKTRGQQVTLSCSPISGHRSVSWYQQTPGQGLQFLFEYFSETQRNKGNFPGRFSGRQFSNSRSEMNVSTLELGDSALYLCASSPGLDRPNYGYTFGSGTRLTVV.

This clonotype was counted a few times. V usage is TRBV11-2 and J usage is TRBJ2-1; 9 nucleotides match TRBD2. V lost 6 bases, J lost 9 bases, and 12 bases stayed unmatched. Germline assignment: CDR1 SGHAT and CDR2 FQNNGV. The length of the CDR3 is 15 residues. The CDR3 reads CASSPLGLAMGEQFF. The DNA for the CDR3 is TGTGCCAGCAGTCCCCTCGGACTAGCGATGGGTGAGCAGTTCTTC.

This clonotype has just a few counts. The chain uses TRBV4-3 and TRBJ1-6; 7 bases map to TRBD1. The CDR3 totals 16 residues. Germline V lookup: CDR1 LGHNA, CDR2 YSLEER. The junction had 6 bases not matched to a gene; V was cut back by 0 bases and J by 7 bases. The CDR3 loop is CASSQDARGGNSPLHF. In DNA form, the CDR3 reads TGCGCCAGCAGCCAAGATGCCAGGGGGGGAAATTCACCCCTCCACTTT.

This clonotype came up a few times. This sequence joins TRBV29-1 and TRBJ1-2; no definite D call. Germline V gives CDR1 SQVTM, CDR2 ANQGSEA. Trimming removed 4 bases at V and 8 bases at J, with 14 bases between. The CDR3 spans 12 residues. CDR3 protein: CSVASRGWGYTF. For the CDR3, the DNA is TGCAGCGTTGCATCCCGGGGTTGGGGCTACACCTTC.

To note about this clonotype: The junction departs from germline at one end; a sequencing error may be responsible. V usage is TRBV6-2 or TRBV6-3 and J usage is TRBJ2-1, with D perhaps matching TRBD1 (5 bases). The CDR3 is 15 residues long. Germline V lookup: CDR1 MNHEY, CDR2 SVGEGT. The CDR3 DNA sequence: TGTGCCAGCAGCTCCGTGGGGCCTTCCTACAATGAGAAGTTCTTC. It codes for CASSSVGPSYNEKFF.

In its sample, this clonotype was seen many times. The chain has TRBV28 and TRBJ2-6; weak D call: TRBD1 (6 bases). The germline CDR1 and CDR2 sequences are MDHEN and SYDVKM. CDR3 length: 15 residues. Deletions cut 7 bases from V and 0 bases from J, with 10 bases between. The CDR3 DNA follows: TGTGCCAGCACCGGGACAAACTCTGGGGCCAACGTCCTGACTTTC. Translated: CASTGTNSGANVLTF.

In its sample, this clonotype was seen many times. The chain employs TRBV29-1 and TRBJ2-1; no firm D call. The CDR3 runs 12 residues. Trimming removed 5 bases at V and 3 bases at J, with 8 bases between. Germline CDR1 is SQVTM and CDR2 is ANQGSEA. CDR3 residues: CSVLQHYNEQFF. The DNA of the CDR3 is TGCAGCGTTTTACAGCACTACAATGAGCAGTTCTTC.